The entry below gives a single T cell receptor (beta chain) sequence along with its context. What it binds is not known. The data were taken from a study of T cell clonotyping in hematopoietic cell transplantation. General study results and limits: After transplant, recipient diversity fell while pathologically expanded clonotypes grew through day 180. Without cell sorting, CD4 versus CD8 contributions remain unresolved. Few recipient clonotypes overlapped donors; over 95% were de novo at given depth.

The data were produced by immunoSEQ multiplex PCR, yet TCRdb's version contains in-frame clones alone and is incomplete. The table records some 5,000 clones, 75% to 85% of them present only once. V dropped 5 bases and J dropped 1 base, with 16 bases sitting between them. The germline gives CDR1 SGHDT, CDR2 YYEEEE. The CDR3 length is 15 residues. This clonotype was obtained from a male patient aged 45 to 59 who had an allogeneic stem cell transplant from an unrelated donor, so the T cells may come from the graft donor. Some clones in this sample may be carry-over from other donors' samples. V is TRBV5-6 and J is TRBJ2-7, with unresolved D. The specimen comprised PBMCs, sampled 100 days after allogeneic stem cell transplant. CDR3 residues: CASRNRGPSSYEQYF. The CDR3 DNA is TGTGCCAGCAGAAACAGAGGACCATCTTCCTACGAGCAGTACTTC. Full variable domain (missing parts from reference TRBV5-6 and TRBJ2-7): DAGVTQSPTHLIKTRGQQVTLRCSPKSGHDTVSWYQQALGQGPQFIFQYYEEEERQRGNFPDRFSGHQFPNYSSELNVNALLLGDSALYLCASRNRGPSSYEQYFGPGTRLTVT.